This is a list of T cell receptor beta chains from one sample in a study of blood T cell repertoires in COVID-19. The method was immunoSEQ multiplex PCR; TCRdb's version includes in-frame clones alone and lacks a portion of them. The sample has approximately 250,000 clones, 75% to 95% seen once. The specimen sequenced was PBMCs or T cells enriched from blood (not recorded which). The receptor source for this set is a man aged 35-49 years who had been exposed to COVID-19. The CDR3 runs from the conserved cysteine through the conserved F or W. D genes are given only for firm matches. Size values are once, few and many counts, or a class for expanded clones, and some rows have none.

D,V,J,size,CDR3,DNA
TRBD2,TRBV11-2,TRBJ2-3,-,CASSPRSWRGSTDTQYF,TGTGCCAGCAGCCCCCGGTCGTGGCGGGGGAGCACAGATACGCAGTATTTT
TRBD2,TRBV11-3,TRBJ2-1,-,CASSSSGRSHNEQFF,TGTGCCAGCAGCTCTAGCGGGAGATCGCACAATGAGCAGTTCTTC
-,TRBV11-2,TRBJ2-1,-,CASSPQPKRSYNEQFF,TGTGCCAGCAGCCCGCAACCCAAGCGGAGTTACAATGAGCAGTTCTTC
-,TRBV30,TRBJ2-5,-,CAWTRLQETQYF,TGTGCCTGGACGCGACTGCAAGAGACCCAGTACTTC
-,TRBV7-3,TRBJ2-1,-,CASSLGIGGRESNEQFF,TGTGCCAGCAGCTTAGGGATCGGGGGGCGGGAGTCGAATGAGCAGTTCTTC
-,TRBV29-1,TRBJ1-2,-,CSVEILAGSSRVF,TGCAGCGTTGAGATTCTGGCCGGATCTTCCCGGGTCTTC
-,TRBV6-6,TRBJ1-5,-,CASSPGALYSNQPQHF,TGTGCCAGCAGCCCCGGAGCACTTTATAGCAATCAGCCCCAGCATTTT
-,TRBV28,TRBJ2-2,-,CASSLAVEAGLFF,TGTGCCAGCAGTTTAGCGGTCGAGGCTGGGCTGTTTTTT
-,TRBV6-5,TRBJ1-1,once,CASSYGQGGNTEAFF,TGTGCCAGCAGTTACGGTCAGGGAGGGAACACTGAAGCTTTCTTT
TRBD1,TRBV7-6,TRBJ2-1,-,CASSRDRANEQFF,TGTGCCAGCAGCCGGGACAGGGCCAATGAGCAGTTCTTC
-,TRBV5-1,TRBJ2-1,-,CASSSTGSSYNEQFF,TGCGCCAGCAGTTCTACAGGGAGCTCCTACAATGAGCAGTTCTTC
-,TRBV27,TRBJ1-1,-,CASSFQSRGTEAFF,TGTGCCAGCAGTTTTCAATCCAGGGGCACTGAAGCTTTCTTT
-,TRBV6-5,TRBJ1-1,-,CASSYQGNTEAFF,TGTGCCAGCAGTTACCAGGGGAACACTGAAGCTTTCTTT
-,TRBV28,TRBJ2-5,-,CASSLGRGGETQYF,TGTGCCAGCAGTTTGGGCAGGGGCGGAGAGACCCAGTACTTC
-,TRBV11-3,TRBJ2-3,-,CASSLGRDSLSSTDTQYF,TGTGCCAGCAGCTTAGGGCGGGACAGCCTTTCTAGCACAGATACGCAGTATTTT
TRBD1,TRBV18,TRBJ2-5,-,CASSPRSPGTGQETQYF,TGTGCCAGCTCACCACGTTCTCCCGGGACAGGACAAGAGACCCAGTACTTC
-,TRBV19,TRBJ1-2,-,CASSTLVGRGSGYTF,TGTGCCAGTAGTACGCTAGTCGGGAGAGGGAGTGGCTACACCTTC
TRBD1,TRBV6-5,TRBJ1-6,-,CASSVGAQGINF,TGTGCCAGCAGCGTTGGTGCACAGGGGATTAACTTT
-,TRBV27,TRBJ1-6,-,CASSSGVRGYNSPLHF,TGTGCCAGCAGTTCAGGGGTGAGGGGTTATAATTCACCCCTCCACTTT
-,TRBV6-7,TRBJ2-3,once,CASKVERTQYF,TGTGCCAGCAAAGTTGAACGGACGCAGTATTTT
-,TRBV6-1,TRBJ1-2,few,CASSEASGYTF,TGTGCCAGCAGTGAAGCCTCTGGCTACACCTTC
-,TRBV27,TRBJ1-2,-,CASSLSAAYGYTF,TGTGCCAGCAGTTTATCGGCAGCGTATGGCTACACCTTC
TRBD1,TRBV9,TRBJ2-3,-,CASSGPGTGYTDTQYF,TGTGCCAGCAGCGGCCCCGGGACAGGGTACACAGATACGCAGTATTTT
-,TRBV27,TRBJ1-1,-,CASSLSAGTEAFF,TGTGCCAGCAGTTTATCTGCGGGCACTGAAGCTTTCTTT
-,TRBV5-1,TRBJ1-1,-,CASRQTNQGFRENTEAFF,TGCGCCAGCAGGCAGACGAACCAAGGGTTTCGGGAGAACACTGAAGCTTTCTTT
TRBD2,TRBV7-9,TRBJ2-5,-,CASSSSGPLGRETQYF,TGTGCCAGCAGCTCTAGCGGCCCTTTGGGGCGGGAGACCCAGTACTTC
TRBD2,TRBV4-2,TRBJ2-7,-,CASSPLQLAGGEEQYF,TGTGCCAGCAGCCCACTCCAACTAGCGGGAGGAGAAGAGCAGTACTTC
-,TRBV19,TRBJ1-4,-,CASSLRGQTNEKLFF,TGTGCCAGTAGTCTGCGGGGCCAAACTAATGAAAAACTGTTTTTT
-,TRBV4-2,TRBJ1-3,-,CASSPTTAGGSGNTIYF,TGTGCCAGCAGCCCTACAACGGCCGGGGGCTCTGGAAACACCATATATTTT
TRBD1,TRBV9,TRBJ1-4,-,CASSPGQGGATNEKLFF,TGTGCCAGCAGTCCGGGACAGGGAGGGGCAACTAATGAAAAACTGTTTTTT
-,TRBV20-1,TRBJ1-3,-,CSASNRESSGNTIYF,TGCAGTGCTAGTAACAGGGAGAGCTCTGGAAACACCATATATTTT
TRBD2,TRBV5-1,TRBJ2-3,-,CASSLTSGRYTDTQYF,TGCGCCAGCAGCTTGACTAGCGGGAGATACACAGATACGCAGTATTTT
TRBD1,TRBV4-1,TRBJ1-6,-,CASSRTATGEYSPLHF,TGCGCCAGCAGCCGTACCGCGACAGGGGAGTATTCACCCCTCCACTTT
-,TRBV6-5,TRBJ2-7,few,CASNLEGSSYEQYF,TGTGCCAGCAATCTAGAAGGCTCTTCCTACGAGCAGTACTTC
-,TRBV15,TRBJ2-7,-,CATSRDVSGFKEQYF,TGTGCCACCAGCAGAGATGTCAGCGGCTTTAAAGAGCAGTACTTC
-,TRBV7-2,TRBJ2-1,-,CASTPGEAAVYNEQFF,TGTGCCAGCACCCCCGGGGAAGCCGCAGTTTACAATGAGCAGTTCTTC
-,TRBV5-1,TRBJ1-2,-,CASSLGTGDYGYTF,TGCGCCAGCAGCTTGGGGACGGGAGACTATGGCTACACCTTC
-,TRBV28,TRBJ2-1,once,CASNIPLNEQFF,TGTGCCAGCAACATCCCCCTCAATGAGCAGTTCTTC
-,TRBV30,TRBJ2-3,-,CAWIFSSGGPDTQYF,TGTGCCTGGATTTTTTCATCAGGGGGGCCAGATACGCAGTATTTT
TRBD1,TRBV25-1,TRBJ2-3,-,CASSGQGKSTDTQYF,TGTGCCAGCAGTGGACAGGGAAAGAGCACAGATACGCAGTATTTT
TRBD2,TRBV11-2,TRBJ2-3,-,CASSLGRLAGMSTDTQYF,TGTGCCAGCAGCTTAGGACGACTAGCGGGAATGAGCACAGATACGCAGTATTTT
-,TRBV4-2,TRBJ2-1,-,CASSPSGTPYNEQFF,TGTGCCAGCAGCCCATCCGGGACTCCCTACAATGAGCAGTTCTTC